This passage covers 8 T cell receptor beta chains from one sample sequenced in a study of T-cell reconstitution after alpha-beta-depleted transplantation in children. This sample's TCRbeta library carried unique molecular identifier barcodes. One entry per CDR3 protein results from TCRdb running MiXCR on the PCR reads. The sample includes about 600,000 distinct CDR3 sequences, roughly a tenth of them seen just once. The sequences come from PBMCs from the stem cell graft donor, collected from the stem cell graft. Source of these receptors: a human donor who donated a stem cell graft to a child with acute myeloid leukemia.

This clonotype was counted many times. CDR3 sequence (DNA): TGCGCCAGCAGCTTCGAGGGATACATTCAGTACTTC. Protein product: CASSFEGYIQYF. This sequence joins TRBV5-1 and TRBJ2-4, with D possibly TRBD2 on 5 matching bases. Trimming shortened V by 2 bases and J by 8 bases, and 8 bases separated the two germline ends. The CDR3 has 12 amino acids. The germline gives CDR1 SGHRS, CDR2 YFSETQ.

Many counts were recorded for this clonotype. This chain links TRBV18 with TRBJ2-7, with D unresolved. This CDR3 region has 12 residues. V was cut by 2 bases and J by 6 bases, with 8 bases left in between. Germline values: CDR1 KGHSH, CDR2 LQKENI. The CDR3, as DNA: TGTGCCAGCTCACCAGGCCCCCTCGAGCAGTACTTC. Translating it yields CASSPGPLEQYF. Using reference TRBV18 and TRBJ2-7 for the parts outside the CDR3, the full variable domain is NAGVMQNPRHLVRRRGQEARLRCSPMKGHSHVYWYRQLPEEGLKFMVYLQKENIIDESGMPKERFSAEFPKEGPSILRIQQVVRGDSAAYFCASSPGPLEQYFGPGTRLTVT.

The sample holds a few counts of this clonotype. The chain couples TRBV3-1 to TRBJ2-7; D not resolved. CDR1 and CDR2 (germline): LGHDT, YNNKEL (reference sequence). The V end lost 2 bases, the J end lost 2 bases, and 7 bases lay between the germline ends. The CDR3 runs to 13 residues. The CDR3: CASSQWTPYEQYF. The CDR3 nucleotides read TGTGCCAGCAGCCAATGGACCCCCTACGAGCAGTACTTC.

This clonotype was detected many times. J is TRBJ1-2 and V is TRBV6-5; D ambiguous. The CDR3 contains 12 residues. V was pared by 7 bases and J by 2 bases, with 8 bases between. Per germline, CDR1 MNHEY and CDR2 SVGAGI. CDR3 in amino acids: CASKDLNYGYTF. The CDR3 DNA reads TGTGCCAGCAAGGATTTAAACTATGGCTACACCTTC.

This clonotype was seen ten or more times. The genes are TRBV21-1 and TRBJ1-1. TRBV21-1 is described as a pseudogene. This CDR3 spans 14 amino acids. The CDR3 protein is CASSLRNRNTEAFF. The CDR3 DNA reads TGTGCCAGCAGCTTAAGGAACCGTAACACTGAAGCTTTCTTT.

The chain employs TRBV7-3 and TRBJ2-1; D unresolved. The CDR3 has 13 residues. Per the germline V gene, CDR1 is SGHTA and CDR2 is FQGTGA. Trimming took 3 bases from V and 11 from J, leaving 14 bases between them. CDR3 region: CASSLITDNQQFF. CDR3 bases: TGTGCCAGCAGCTTGATTACCGACAACCAGCAGTTCTTC.

This clonotype was found many times. The rearrangement joins TRBV3-1 to TRBJ2-1; unclear D gene. This CDR3 has 13 residues. Germline V gives CDR1 LGHDT, CDR2 YNNKEL (reference sequence). Deletions cut 1 base from V and 5 bases from J, with 6 bases between. The CDR3 protein is CASSQGPHNEQFF. The DNA for the CDR3 is TGTGCCAGCAGCCAAGGACCGCACAATGAGCAGTTCTTC.

The rearrangement links TRBV10-3 to TRBJ2-7, with TRBD2 identical over 11 bases. V was clipped by 4 bases and J by 4 bases; unmatched bases: 3. CDR1 is ENHRY and CDR2 is SYGVKD in the germline V gene. This CDR3 is built from 14 residues. CDR3 DNA: TGTGCCATCAGTGCCGGGACTAGCGGATACGAGCAGTACTTC. The encoded protein is CAISAGTSGYEQYF.